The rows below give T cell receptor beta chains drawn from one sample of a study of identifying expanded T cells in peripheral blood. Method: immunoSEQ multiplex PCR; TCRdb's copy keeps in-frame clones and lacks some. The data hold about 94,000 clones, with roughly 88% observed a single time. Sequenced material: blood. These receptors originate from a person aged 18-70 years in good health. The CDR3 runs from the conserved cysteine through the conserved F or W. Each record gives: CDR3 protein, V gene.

cdr3_aa: CASTGLPLTGNTIYF
v_call: TRBV11-2

cdr3_aa: CASSRPGLAGGPRETQYF
v_call: TRBV7-8

cdr3_aa: CASSETTGQPQHF
v_call: TRBV27

cdr3_aa: CASSSVRGYGYTF
v_call: TRBV27

cdr3_aa: CASSADRVGGNTIYF
v_call: TRBV5-6

cdr3_aa: CASSPLHTATQETQYF
v_call: TRBV18

cdr3_aa: CASSLRDRGLHEQFF
v_call: TRBV7-9

cdr3_aa: CASSILPDRAHGYTF
v_call: TRBV2

cdr3_aa: CASSSGLVGLEQFF
v_call: TRBV5-1

cdr3_aa: CASSEVSGTGNTIYF
v_call: TRBV2

cdr3_aa: CASSLLPGNYEQYF
v_call: TRBV27

cdr3_aa: CASSFEQGSYEQYF
v_call: TRBV27

cdr3_aa: CASSRYGTVNYGYTF
v_call: TRBV7-2